These T cell receptor beta chains were read from a single sample in a study of shared clonotypes between healthy human individuals. The table came from immunoSEQ multiplex PCR; TCRdb's copy has only in-frame clones and leaves some out. The table shows about 470,000 clones, with roughly 83% occurring only once. Sequences were obtained from PBMCs. Receptors originate from a woman between 40 and 55 years old in good health. Some clones in this sample may be carry-over from other donors' samples. Each CDR3 is given with its conserved first and last residue. A D gene is named only where the DNA matches it firmly. Expanded clones are given a class, and other clones once, few, many or no size at all.

length	V	size	J	D	CDR3	DNA
11	TRBV11-2	-	TRBJ2-7	-	CASSPQYEQYF	TGTGCCAGCAGCCCCCAATACGAGCAGTACTTC
14	TRBV4-1	-	TRBJ2-7	-	CASSLLAGIYEQYF	TGCGCCAGCAGTCTACTGGCCGGCATCTACGAGCAGTACTTC
15	TRBV4-1	-	TRBJ2-2	-	CASSRPTGNTGELFF	TGCGCCAGCAGCCGGCCAACAGGAAACACCGGGGAGCTGTTTTTT
14	TRBV5-1	-	TRBJ2-2	-	CASSFQEATGELFF	TGCGCCAGCAGCTTTCAGGAAGCCACCGGGGAGCTGTTTTTT
12	TRBV29-1	-	TRBJ1-2	TRBD1	CRAGQGDYGYTF	TGCAGAGCCGGACAGGGCGACTATGGCTACACCTTC
14	TRBV11-2	-	TRBJ2-7	-	CASSHDSSSYEQYF	TGTGCCAGCAGCCACGACAGTAGCTCCTACGAGCAGTACTTC
15	TRBV5-5	once	TRBJ2-7	TRBD2	CASSLPSGRAYEQYF	TGTGCCAGCAGCCTACCTAGCGGGAGGGCCTACGAGCAGTACTTC
11	TRBV29-1	-	TRBJ2-7	-	CSALSRGEQYF	TGCAGCGCACTATCTAGGGGCGAGCAGTACTTC
16	TRBV30	-	TRBJ1-1	-	CAWSLWNGVRNTEAFF	TGTGCCTGGAGTCTCTGGAACGGGGTCAGAAACACTGAAGCTTTCTTT
16	TRBV19	-	TRBJ2-1	TRBD2	CASSTPGLAFGNEQFF	TGTGCCAGTAGTACCCCGGGACTAGCGTTCGGCAATGAGCAGTTCTTC
15	TRBV4-3	many	TRBJ2-1	TRBD2	CASSQGLAGVNEQFF	TGCGCCAGCAGCCAAGGTCTAGCGGGAGTCAATGAGCAGTTCTTC
14	TRBV10-2	-	TRBJ1-1	-	CASSDSRVREQAFF	TGCGCCAGCAGTGATTCCAGGGTGCGAGAGCAAGCTTTCTTT
15	TRBV27	-	TRBJ2-2	-	CASSFGYANTGELFF	TGTGCCAGCAGTTTCGGGTACGCGAACACCGGGGAGCTGTTTTTT
15	TRBV5-1	-	TRBJ2-5	TRBD2	CASSSGLAGRETQYF	TGCGCCAGCAGCTCCGGACTAGCTGGTAGAGAGACCCAGTACTTC
14	TRBV11-1	-	TRBJ2-5	-	CASSVQGLQETQYF	TGTGCCAGCAGCGTTCAAGGACTCCAAGAGACCCAGTACTTC
14	TRBV19	-	TRBJ2-3	-	CASSVRGRTDTQYF	TGTGCCAGTAGTGTGCGGGGGCGCACAGATACGCAGTATTTT
13	TRBV6-6	-	TRBJ1-2	-	CASSLRTDYGYTF	TGTGCCAGCAGTCTTCGGACAGACTATGGCTACACCTTC
16	TRBV5-1	-	TRBJ2-7	TRBD1	CASSLKTGTSSYEQYF	TGCGCCAGCAGCTTGAAGACAGGGACCAGCTCCTACGAGCAGTACTTC
16	TRBV7-8	few	TRBJ1-5	-	CASSLSLDPYNQPQHF	TGTGCCAGCAGCTTATCATTAGACCCTTATAATCAGCCCCAGCATTTT
14	TRBV7-2	few	TRBJ2-5	-	CASSSSRGGETQYF	TGTGCCAGCAGCTCCAGCAGGGGAGGGGAGACCCAGTACTTC
14	TRBV21-1	-	TRBJ2-7	-	CASSNGDRVYEQYF	TGTGCCAGCAGCAACGGGGACAGGGTTTACGAGCAGTACTTC
15	TRBV30	-	TRBJ1-1	TRBD1	CAWARYRGGYTEAFF	TGTGCCTGGGCCCGATACAGGGGTGGATACACTGAAGCTTTCTTT
17	TRBV27	-	TRBJ2-2	TRBD2	CASSFVPSGSGTGELFF	TGTGCCAGCAGTTTTGTCCCTAGCGGGTCGGGCACCGGGGAGCTGTTTTTT
16	TRBV7-9	-	TRBJ1-1	-	CASSLPHTGENTEAFF	TGTGCCAGCAGCCTACCACACACAGGCGAGAACACTGAAGCTTTCTTT
13	TRBV27	-	TRBJ2-7	-	CASSLMADYEQYF	TGTGCCAGCAGTTTAATGGCCGACTACGAGCAGTACTTC
12	TRBV7-8	-	TRBJ2-1	-	CASSLEYSEQFF	TGTGCCAGCAGCTTAGAGTACTCAGAGCAGTTCTTC
13	TRBV2	-	TRBJ1-1	-	CASTSYQNTEAFF	TGTGCCAGCACCTCGTATCAGAACACTGAAGCTTTCTTT
14	TRBV10-2	-	TRBJ2-3	-	CASRSVSGEDTQYF	TGCGCCAGCAGATCGGTGTCGGGGGAAGATACGCAGTATTTT
14	TRBV28	once	TRBJ1-2	TRBD1	CASSLPDRVRGYTF	TGTGCCAGCAGTTTACCGGACAGGGTGCGTGGCTACACCTTC
16	TRBV28	-	TRBJ2-2	-	CASSSPGTENTGELFF	TGTGCCAGCAGTTCCCCCGGGACCGAGAACACCGGGGAGCTGTTTTTT
16	TRBV5-1	-	TRBJ2-5	TRBD1	CASSLEGQGGTETQYF	TGCGCCAGCAGCTTGGAAGGACAGGGCGGCACGGAGACCCAGTACTTC
15	TRBV29-1	-	TRBJ2-2	-	CSVVEDVILGGELFF	TGCAGCGTTGTAGAGGACGTAATTTTGGGCGGGGAGCTGTTTTTT
15	TRBV11-2	-	TRBJ2-7	-	CASYAPGRGAYEQYF	TGTGCCAGCTATGCCCCCGGGAGAGGGGCCTACGAGCAGTACTTC
14	TRBV6-1	-	TRBJ1-2	-	CASRETDSLYGYTF	TGTGCCAGCAGGGAAACTGACAGCCTCTATGGCTACACCTTC
16	TRBV7-9	-	TRBJ2-1	TRBD2	CASSPSYREGLDEQFF	TGTGCCAGCAGCCCCTCCTATCGGGAGGGCCTCGATGAGCAGTTCTTC
14	TRBV5-1	-	TRBJ2-5	-	CASSYGSVGETQYF	TGCGCCAGCAGCTACGGTAGCGTGGGGGAGACCCAGTACTTC
17	TRBV27	-	TRBJ2-1	-	CASSLWVAANPNNEQFF	TGTGCCAGCAGTTTATGGGTAGCGGCAAACCCTAACAATGAGCAGTTCTTC
16	TRBV28	many	TRBJ2-3	-	CASSFSPGDSTDTQYF	TGTGCCAGCAGTTTTAGTCCGGGGGACAGCACAGATACGCAGTATTTT
16	TRBV19	-	TRBJ2-2	TRBD1	CASSEIFGQGTGELFF	TGTGCCAGTAGCGAGATCTTCGGACAGGGGACCGGGGAGCTGTTTTTT
13	TRBV7-2	-	TRBJ2-1	TRBD2	CATGTSGYNEQFF	TGTGCCACCGGGACTAGCGGGTACAATGAGCAGTTCTTC
16	TRBV5-4	few	TRBJ1-2	-	CASSLAAPRRNYGYTF	TGTGCCAGCAGCTTGGCGGCTCCCCGGCGGAACTATGGCTACACCTTC
12	TRBV4-2	-	TRBJ2-7	-	CASSQIRGEQYF	TGTGCCAGCAGCCAAATTCGGGGGGAGCAGTACTTC
15	TRBV19	few	TRBJ1-2	-	CASSIPRGGGYGYTF	TGTGCCAGTAGTATCCCGCGGGGAGGCGGGTATGGCTACACCTTC
18	TRBV11-3	-	TRBJ1-2	TRBD1	CASSRDRRAAYPNYGYTF	TGTGCCAGCAGTCGGGACAGGCGAGCGGCATACCCTAACTATGGCTACACCTTC
15	TRBV6-6	-	TRBJ2-4	-	CASSYLGTAKNIQYF	TGTGCCAGCAGTTATTTAGGCACCGCCAAAAACATTCAGTACTTC
13	TRBV2	once	TRBJ1-5	-	CASSEQGGQPQHF	TGTGCCAGCAGTGAACAGGGAGGACAGCCCCAGCATTTT
12	TRBV5-1	once	TRBJ2-2	-	CASSLLTGELFF	TGCGCCAGCAGCTTACTTACCGGGGAGCTGTTTTTT
12	TRBV6-5	-	TRBJ2-5	-	CASSYTRETQYF	TGTGCCAGCAGTTACACAAGGGAGACCCAGTACTTC
13	TRBV5-1	once	TRBJ2-5	TRBD1	CASSSDRGETQYF	TGCGCCAGCAGTTCAGACAGGGGTGAGACCCAGTACTTC
17	TRBV15	-	TRBJ1-5	-	CATSRGQRVTSNQPQHF	TGTGCCACCAGCAGGGGACAAAGGGTCACCAGCAATCAGCCCCAGCATTTT
17	TRBV5-3	once	TRBJ2-1	-	CARSGVPGLLSYNEQFF	TGTGCCAGAAGCGGCGTACCGGGACTGCTCTCCTACAATGAGCAGTTCTTC
15	TRBV6-5	-	TRBJ2-1	TRBD1	CASSTQQGQYNEQFF	TGTGCCAGCAGTACCCAACAGGGGCAGTACAATGAGCAGTTCTTC
15	TRBV6-4	few	TRBJ2-1	-	CASSDGTGRYNEQFF	TGTGCCAGCAGTGACGGAACGGGAAGGTACAATGAGCAGTTCTTC
13	TRBV19	few	TRBJ1-5	-	CASSTDFNQPQHF	TGTGCCAGTAGTACCGACTTCAATCAGCCCCAGCATTTT
17	TRBV28	-	TRBJ1-3	TRBD1	CASRRSTGVFTGNTIYF	TGTGCCAGCAGGAGATCAACAGGGGTATTTACCGGAAACACCATATATTTT